One T cell receptor beta chain is described in this entry. Its antigen is not known. One junction end disagrees with the germline gene, perhaps due to a read error. Per the germline V gene, CDR1 is MNHEY and CDR2 is SVGEGT. The CDR3 is 12 residues long. These data are taken from a study of response to subunit inactivated influenza vaccine. TCRdb processed the RT-PCR reads anew with MiXCR; each CDR3 protein has one entry. The sample comprises 500,000 to 550,000 distinct CDR3 sequences, 7.6% of which are singletons, and 10% to 15% rests with the top ten. Study-level findings and limits: Authors proposed each seasonal influenza vaccination draws in few new T cells.

The source material was PBMCs from blood, sampled less than 30 months after vaccination. This chain links TRBV6-2 or TRBV6-3 with TRBJ2-5; D perhaps matches TRBD1 (6 bases). This clonotype was obtained from a man between 50 and 69 years old who received an inactivated influenza vaccine. Written as DNA, the CDR3 is TGTGCCAGCAGTTACTCTGGGGGCCTCGAGGACTTC. Translation gives CASSYSGGLEDF.